Listed here are 15 T cell receptor beta chains from one sample, sequenced in a study of blood T cell repertoires in COVID-19. TCRdb keeps only in-frame clones here, not all; method: immunoSEQ multiplex PCR. The sample holds hundreds of thousands of clones, roughly 88% seen once. The specimen was PBMCs or T cells enriched from blood (not recorded which). Every receptor here comes from a woman aged 40 to 50 with acute COVID-19.

The genes are TRBV7-8 and TRBJ1-2; 9 bases are shared with TRBD1. This CDR3 region has 14 residues. Germline lookup yields CDR1 SGHVS and CDR2 FQNEAQ. Unmatched junction bases numbered 5, after V lost 3 bases and J lost 6 bases. DNA for the CDR3: TGTGCCAGCAGCTTCGGACAGGGGTATGATGGCTACACCTTC. Translation gives CASSFGQGYDGYTF.

The chain links TRBV30 to TRBJ1-1; 10 bases agree with TRBD1. The germline gives CDR1 GTSNPN, CDR2 SVGIG (reference sequence). V dropped 2 bases and J dropped 6; count of bases not matched to a gene: 6. CDR3 size: 14 residues. In nucleotides, the CDR3 is TGTGCCTGGAGTATCGGGACAGGGGTCCCTGAAGCTTTCTTT. This sequence encodes CAWSIGTGVPEAFF.

Here the CDR3 reads CASSQEGQEGYGYTF. DNA for the CDR3: TGCGCCAGCAGCCAAGAAGGACAGGAAGGTTACGGCTACACCTTC. V is TRBV4-1 and J is TRBJ1-2; 7 bases fit TRBD1. Unmatched junction bases numbered 9, after V lost 0 bases and J lost 8 bases. Germline CDR1 reads MGHRA; CDR2 reads YSYEKL. There are 15 residues in the CDR3.

This clone was detected only once. V gene TRBV3-1 (or the pseudogene TRBV3-2) combines with J gene TRBJ1-1; the match to TRBD1 covers 8 bases. The V gene end was trimmed by 3 bases and the J gene end by 4 bases; junction bases not matched to a gene: 7. CDR1 is LGHDT, CDR2 YNNKEL, per germline (reference sequence). The CDR3 sequence is 15 residues long. The DNA for the CDR3 is TGTGCCAGCAGCCAGGAATTCACAGGGGGCACTGAAGCTTTCTTT. Translated: CASSQEFTGGTEAFF.

The gene calls are TRBV7-9 and TRBJ2-5, with D uncertain. Germline lookup yields CDR1 SEHNR and CDR2 FQNEAQ (reference sequence). Trimming cost V 2 bases and J 2 bases, with 6 bases left between them. The length of the CDR3 is 13 residues. CDR3 amino acids: CASSLTAQETQYF. The CDR3 DNA is TGTGCCAGCAGCTTAACTGCGCAAGAGACCCAGTACTTC.

Details on this clone: Compared with germline, one end of the junction differs, possibly owing to a read error. The chain carries TRBV7-8 and TRBJ1-5; the D is unclear. CDR3 length equals 13 residues. Germline values: CDR1 SGHVS, CDR2 FQNEAQ. CDR3 DNA sequence: TGTGCCAGTAGCTTCGGGGAGGATCAGCCCCAGCATTTT. Protein sequence: CASSFGEDQPQHF. The entire variable domain, with the rest obtained from reference TRBV7-8 and TRBJ1-5, is as follows: GAGVSQSPRYKVAKRGQDVALRCDPISGHVSLFWYQQALGQGPEFLTYFQNEAQLDKSGLPSDRFFAERPEGSVSTLKIQRTQQEDSAVYLCASSFGEDQPQHFGDGTRLSIL.

This clone has only a few counts. V gene TRBV7-2 combines with J gene TRBJ2-3; 12 nucleotides align to TRBD2. Trimming removed 1 base from V and 4 bases from J; junction bases left unmatched: 0. In germline, CDR1 is SGHTA, CDR2 FQGNSA. The CDR3 has 15 amino acids. CDR3 DNA: TGTGCCAGCAGCTTAGGACTAGCGGGGGCAGATACGCAGTATTTT. Translation gives CASSLGLAGADTQYF.

The chain combines TRBV19 with TRBJ2-3; 7 positions match TRBD2. Germline V gene lookup returns CDR1 LNHDA and CDR2 SQIVND (reference sequence). This CDR3 is built from 14 residues. V lost 10 bases to trimming and J lost 2 bases; unmatched junction nucleotides: 9. CDR3 sequence: CATASGPTTDTQYF. Here the CDR3 DNA reads TGTGCCACCGCTAGCGGCCCCACCACAGATACGCAGTATTTT.

This clone has more than one count but fewer than ten. The chain employs TRBV5-1 and TRBJ1-2, with D possibly matching TRBD1 (6 bases). Germline CDR1 is SGHRS and CDR2 is YFSETQ. The CDR3 runs to 14 residues. Trimming pared 4 bases from V and 7 bases from J, leaving 17 bases between. The CDR3 region is CASSPGRSGAGYTF. CDR3 in DNA: TGCGCCAGCAGCCCCGGACGGTCAGGGGCTGGCTACACCTTC.

This clone was picked up one time. The chain recombines TRBV2 with TRBJ1-4; D is ambiguous. Germline V lookup: CDR1 SNHLY, CDR2 FYNNEI. V lost 2 bases to trimming and J lost 7 bases, with 5 bases between them. This CDR3 spans 12 amino acids. In DNA form, the CDR3 reads TGTGCCAGCAGTGAAATAGTTGAAAAACTGTTTTTT. Its translation: CASSEIVEKLFF.

The chain is built from TRBV19 and TRBJ2-3, with 14 bases matching TRBD2. CDR3 length: 17 amino acids. The junction had 7 bases not matched to a gene; V was cut back by 5 bases and J by 3 bases. Germline assignment: CDR1 LNHDA and CDR2 SQIVND (reference sequence). The DNA of the CDR3 is TGTGCCAGTAGTTCCCGACTAGCGGGGGGGCCAACAGATACGCAGTATTTT. Its translation: CASSSRLAGGPTDTQYF.

The V call is TRBV20-1, the J call TRBJ2-4; no reliable D call. Trimming took off 3 bases at V and 3 bases at J, with 21 bases between the two ends. The CDR3 has 17 amino acids. The germline CDR1 and CDR2 sequences are DFQATT and SNEGSKA (reference sequence). The CDR3 sequence: CSASRRTTVIGKNIQYF. CDR3 coding DNA: TGCAGTGCTAGTCGGCGTACAACAGTAATTGGCAAAAACATTCAGTACTTC.

The rearrangement uses TRBV4-2 and TRBJ1-2, with D hard to call. CDR1 LGHNA and CDR2 YNFKEQ come from the germline V gene. CDR3 length: 11 amino acids. V was trimmed by 4 bases and J by 6 bases, leaving 6 bases between them. The CDR3: CASSLHHGYTF. In nucleotides, the CDR3 is TGTGCCAGCAGCCTACACCATGGCTACACCTTC.

The CDR3 sequence: CASSQEAGDYGYTF. In DNA form, the CDR3 reads TGTGCCAGCAGCCAAGAGGCAGGGGACTATGGCTACACCTTC. The V and J genes are TRBV14 and TRBJ1-2; tentative D call: TRBD1 (6 bases). The CDR3 spans 14 residues. With 0 bases removed from V and 3 bases from J, the gap between germline ends came to 8 bases. The V gene's germline CDR1 is SGHDN and CDR2 FVKESK.

The chain is built from TRBV3-1 (or the pseudogene TRBV3-2) and TRBJ2-7; TRBD2 matches 7 bases. Losses at the gene ends were 2 bases for V and 6 bases for J; bases not matched to a gene: 22. Germline assignment: CDR1 LGHDT and CDR2 YNNKEL (reference sequence). The CDR3 totals 19 residues. In DNA form, the CDR3 reads TGTGCCAGCAGCCAAAGCAACGGCCAATTCCTAGGGACTACTGGCGAGCAGTACTTC. This translates into CASSQSNGQFLGTTGEQYF.